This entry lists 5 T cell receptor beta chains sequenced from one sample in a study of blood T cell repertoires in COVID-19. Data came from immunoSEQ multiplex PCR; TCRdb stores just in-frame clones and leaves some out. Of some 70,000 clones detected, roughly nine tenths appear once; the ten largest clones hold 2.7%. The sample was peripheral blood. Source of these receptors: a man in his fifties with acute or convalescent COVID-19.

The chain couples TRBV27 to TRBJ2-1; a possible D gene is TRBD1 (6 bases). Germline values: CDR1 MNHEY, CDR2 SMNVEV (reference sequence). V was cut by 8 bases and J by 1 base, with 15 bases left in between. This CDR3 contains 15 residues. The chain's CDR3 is CASSFSGQSYNEQFF. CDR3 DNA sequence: TGTGCCAGCTCTTTTTCGGGACAATCCTACAATGAGCAGTTCTTC.

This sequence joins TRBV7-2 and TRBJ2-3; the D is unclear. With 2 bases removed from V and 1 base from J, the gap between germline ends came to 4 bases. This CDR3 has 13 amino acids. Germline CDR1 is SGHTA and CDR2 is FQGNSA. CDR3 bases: TGTGCCAGCAGCTTACCGGGCACAGATACGCAGTATTTT. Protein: CASSLPGTDTQYF.

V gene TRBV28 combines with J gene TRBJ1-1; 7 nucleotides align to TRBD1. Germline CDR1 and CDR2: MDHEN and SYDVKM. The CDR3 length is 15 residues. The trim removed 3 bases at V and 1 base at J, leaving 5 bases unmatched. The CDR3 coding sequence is TGTGCCAGCAGTTTGAGCACAGGGGCGAACACTGAAGCTTTCTTT. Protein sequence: CASSLSTGANTEAFF.

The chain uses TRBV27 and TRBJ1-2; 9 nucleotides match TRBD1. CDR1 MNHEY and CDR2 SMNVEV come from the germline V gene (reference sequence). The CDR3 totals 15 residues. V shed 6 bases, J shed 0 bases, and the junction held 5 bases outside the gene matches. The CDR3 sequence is CASRFDRGSNYGYTF. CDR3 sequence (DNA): TGTGCCAGCAGGTTCGACAGGGGGTCTAACTATGGCTACACCTTC.

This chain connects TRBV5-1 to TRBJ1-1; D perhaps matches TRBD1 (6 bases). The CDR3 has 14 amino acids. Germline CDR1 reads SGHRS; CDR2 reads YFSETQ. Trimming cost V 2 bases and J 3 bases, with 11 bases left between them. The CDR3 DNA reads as TGCGCCAGCAGCTTTTCACAGGGAGACACTGAAGCTTTCTTT. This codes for CASSFSQGDTEAFF.